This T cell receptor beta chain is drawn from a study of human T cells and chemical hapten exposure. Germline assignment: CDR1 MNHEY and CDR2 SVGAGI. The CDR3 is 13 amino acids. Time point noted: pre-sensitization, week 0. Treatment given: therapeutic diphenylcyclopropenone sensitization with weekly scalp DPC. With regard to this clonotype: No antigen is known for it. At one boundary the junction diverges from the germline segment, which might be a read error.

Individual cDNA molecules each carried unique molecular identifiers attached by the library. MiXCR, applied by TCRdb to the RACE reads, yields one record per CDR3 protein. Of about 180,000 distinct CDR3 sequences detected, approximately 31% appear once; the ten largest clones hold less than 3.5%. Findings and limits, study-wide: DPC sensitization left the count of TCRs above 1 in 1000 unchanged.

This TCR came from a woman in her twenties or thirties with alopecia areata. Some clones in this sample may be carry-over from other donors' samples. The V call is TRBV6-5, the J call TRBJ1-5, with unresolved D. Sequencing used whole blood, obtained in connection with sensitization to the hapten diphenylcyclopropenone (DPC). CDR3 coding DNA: TGTGCCATCAGTTTCGGACCTAATCAGCCCCAGCATTTT. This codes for CAISFGPNQPQHF.